The rows below give T cell receptor beta chains drawn from one sample of a study of cytomegalovirus exposure and HLA in healthy donors. Produced via immunoSEQ multiplex PCR; TCRdb's table is partial and in-frame only. The sample consists of about 89,000 clones, 85% of them appearing once. The sequenced sample was PBMCs. The receptors come from a man aged 35 to 55 in good health and CMV-seropositive. Each CDR3 is given with its conserved first and last residue. Clone sizes are given selectively: once, few, many, or a class where the clone is expanded.

TRBJ2-7,TRBV10-3,15,.,CAISELSGSKGEQYF
.,TRBV18,17,.,CASSPLAGGSGGYEQYF
TRBJ1-1,TRBV19,14,.,CASSLQGFGTEAFF
TRBJ2-3,TRBV18,15,.,CASSPLAGSTDTQYF
TRBJ2-1,TRBV14,16,.,CASSRSGGSSYNEQFF
TRBJ1-5,TRBV19,15,.,CASSIEGQQSQPQHF
TRBJ2-3,TRBV30,14,.,CAWSQAPGTDTQYF
TRBJ1-1,TRBV2,13,few,CASSDNTDTEAFF
TRBJ2-7,TRBV29-1,15,.,CSTTEAEARGYGQYF
TRBJ2-1,TRBV7-9,15,.,CASSRPGIMDNEQFF
TRBJ2-1,TRBV6-6,16,.,CASSPTSGFSYNEQFF
TRBJ2-5,TRBV28,13,medium-sized,CASSFGGGETQYF
TRBJ2-4,TRBV5-1,12,.,CASSPDSAGWYF
TRBJ1-6,TRBV19,15,.,CASSPPGQPNSPLHF
TRBJ2-7,TRBV28,14,.,CASSLSGRGLEQYF
TRBJ2-5,TRBV28,15,.,CASSFRNRLEETQYF
TRBJ1-6,TRBV6-6,15,.,CASSPGQGANSPLHF
TRBJ2-5,TRBV10-3,13,.,CAIMSAGQETQYF
TRBJ2-5,TRBV7-3,15,.,CASSLGQGSRETQYF
TRBJ1-4,TRBV11-2,15,.,CASSRNRATNEKLFF
TRBJ2-1,TRBV5-1,16,.,CASSTGLAGGPNEQFF
TRBJ1-2,TRBV7-2,15,.,CASSLAPGSNYGYTF
TRBJ2-1,TRBV5-4,15,.,CASSLRLAGDNEQFF
TRBJ1-6,TRBV18,15,.,CASSSGLTGNSPLHF
TRBJ1-1,TRBV18,15,.,CASSPHPTGMTEAFF
TRBJ2-7,TRBV15,14,.,CATQPGLGRGEQYF
.,TRBV4-1,15,few,CASSLELAGVREQYF
TRBJ1-4,TRBV11-3,14,.,CASSSGGKGEKLFF
TRBJ2-7,TRBV18,17,.,CASSPAGRQGNSYEQYF
TRBJ2-1,TRBV28,15,.,CASSLRSSGPNEQFF
TRBJ1-2,TRBV6-5,13,once,CASSSVGPYGYTF
TRBJ1-2,TRBV9,18,.,CASSRYGGQGAANYGYTF
TRBJ1-1,TRBV6-4,15,.,CASLGTGYLGTEAFF
TRBJ2-1,TRBV28,16,.,CASSQRDRGPYNEQFF
TRBJ1-2,TRBV4-2,14,.,CASSRDRAEYGYTF
TRBJ2-5,TRBV2,12,.,CASSEVQETQYF
TRBJ2-1,TRBV27,15,.,CASSLRVASYNEQFF
TRBJ2-5,TRBV5-5,17,.,CASSNPGERGAQETQYF
TRBJ1-2,TRBV18,16,.,CASSPPLEGGNYGYTF
TRBJ1-1,TRBV5-4,14,.,CASSPRQGFPEAFF
TRBJ1-1,TRBV19,14,.,CASSIETGNTEAFF